The clone carrying this TCR beta chain was recorded once. Per germline, CDR1 SEHNR and CDR2 FQNEAQ (reference sequence). This CDR3 is built from 15 residues. The J segment lost 3 bases and the V segment lost 0 bases, leaving 4 bases of the junction unmatched. This record belongs to a study of cytomegalovirus exposure and HLA in healthy donors. Use of 60 Vbeta and 13 Jbeta primers characterized the PCR. Assay: immunoSEQ multiplex PCR; the TCRdb copy retains only in-frame clones and omits some. The repertoire holds fewer than 130,000 clones, with roughly 78% as singletons. Sequencing was done on a sample of PBMCs. The source of this sequence is a woman aged 30 to 39 in good health and CMV-seronegative. The chain couples TRBV7-9 to TRBJ2-5; 7 bases line up with TRBD1. The CDR3 region is CASSLAPGQEETQYF. The CDR3 coding sequence is TGTGCCAGCAGCTTAGCGCCAGGACAGGAAGAGACCCAGTACTTC.